This TCR beta chain was captured by sequencing in a study of CD8+ T cells in alopecia areata. Overall study findings and caveats: Scalp sample data also include resident alphabeta T cells from normal skin. While patients received tofacitinib, many expanded lesional clones remained present in scalp and blood.

Once RNA had been extracted, it was reverse transcribed into cDNA to act as the sequencing template. TCRdb's table, derived via immunoSEQ multiplex PCR, lists solely in-frame clones and lacks some. The sample has about 200,000 clones; 58% are singletons. Documented treatment: oral pan-JAK inhibitor, 5-10 mg twice daily. Notes on this clone: Its antigen remains unidentified.

Germline CDR1 LNHDA, CDR2 SQIVND (reference sequence). The V and J ends lost 2 bases and 4 bases respectively, with 6 bases between them. The CDR3 length is 12 residues. This sequence joins TRBV19 and TRBJ2-7; D not resolved. The sequence was collected from a human donor with alopecia areata. Sequencing used CD4+ T cells sorted from blood, obtained at week 24, from a patient treated with tofacitinib. The CDR3 DNA follows: TGTGCCAGTAGTATACCACCGTACGAGCAGTACTTC. This codes for CASSIPPYEQYF.